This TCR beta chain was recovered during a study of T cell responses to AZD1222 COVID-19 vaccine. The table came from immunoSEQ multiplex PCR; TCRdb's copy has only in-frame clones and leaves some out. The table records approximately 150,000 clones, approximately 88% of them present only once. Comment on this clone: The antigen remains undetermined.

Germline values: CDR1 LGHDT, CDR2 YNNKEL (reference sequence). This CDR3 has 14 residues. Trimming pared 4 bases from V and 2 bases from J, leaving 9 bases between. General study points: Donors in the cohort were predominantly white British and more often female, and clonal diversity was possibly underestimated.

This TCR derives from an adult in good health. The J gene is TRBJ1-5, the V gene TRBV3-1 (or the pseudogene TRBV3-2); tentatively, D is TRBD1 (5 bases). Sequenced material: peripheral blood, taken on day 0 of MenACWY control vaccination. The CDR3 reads CASSLGHGNQPQHF. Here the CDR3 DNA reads TGTGCCAGCAGCCTCGGACACGGCAATCAGCCCCAGCATTTT.